The 14 T cell receptor beta chains presented below share a single source sample, sequenced in a study of blood T cell repertoires in COVID-19. Repertoires were generated with immunoSEQ multiplex PCR, while TCRdb's copy carries only in-frame clones and drops some. The data contain just under 55,000 clones, roughly four fifths of them singletons. The sequenced sample consisted of peripheral blood. Source of these receptors: a woman aged 60-75 years with acute or convalescent COVID-19.

This clone was observed a handful of times. The V call is TRBV19, the J call TRBJ2-1, with TRBD2 matching over 7 bases. Germline CDR1 is LNHDA and CDR2 is SQIVND (reference sequence). After removal of 2 bases from V and 2 bases from J, the junction contained 6 bases not matched to a gene. This CDR3 spans 16 amino acids. In nucleotides, the CDR3 is TGTGCCAGTAGTATATTAGGACGGGGGGCCTACAATGAGCAGTTCTTC. Translating it yields CASSILGRGAYNEQFF. Based on the CDR3 plus reference TRBV19 and TRBJ2-1, the full variable domain is DGGITQSPKYLFRKEGQNVTLSCEQNLNHDAMYWYRQDPGQGLRLIYYSQIVNDFQKGDIAEGYSVSREKKESFPLTVTSAQKNPTAFYLCASSILGRGAYNEQFFGPGTRLTVL.

V and J are TRBV20-1 and TRBJ1-2, with D tentatively TRBD1 (5 bases). Germline assignment: CDR1 DFQATT and CDR2 SNEGSKA (reference sequence). V lost 3 bases and J lost 5, with 13 bases in between. The CDR3 spans 13 residues. The CDR3 is CSASWEGTYGYTF. The CDR3 DNA follows: TGCAGTGCTAGTTGGGAGGGGACTTATGGCTACACCTTC.

V and J are TRBV19 and TRBJ2-3; TRBD2 might be the D (5 bases). The V end was cut by 1 base, the J end by 4 bases, with 12 bases between. CDR1 LNHDA and CDR2 SQIVND come from the germline V gene (reference sequence). The CDR3 contains 15 residues. The CDR3 region is CASSIVGVESDTQYF. The CDR3 DNA reads TGTGCCAGTAGTATAGTCGGGGTCGAGTCAGATACGCAGTATTTT.

This clone showed up just once. The rearrangement uses TRBV3-1 (or the pseudogene TRBV3-2) and TRBJ1-2; D uncertain. This CDR3 has 14 residues. From germline, CDR1 is LGHDT and CDR2 YNNKEL (reference sequence). The V gene lost 1 base and the J gene lost 7 bases, with 13 bases spanning the gap. The CDR3 is CASSQGLKAGGYTF. Written as DNA, the CDR3 is TGTGCCAGCAGCCAAGGGTTAAAGGCAGGTGGCTACACCTTC.

The gene calls are TRBV5-1 and TRBJ1-1; 7 nucleotides line up with TRBD1. CDR1 is SGHRS, CDR2 YFSETQ, per germline. Trimming at V came to 2 bases and at J to 6 bases, leaving 13 bases not matched to a gene. The CDR3 has 16 amino acids. The CDR3 bases are TGCGCCAGCAGCTTTCTATCAGGGGGTAGAGGGTCTGAAGCTTTCTTT. Translation gives CASSFLSGGRGSEAFF.

The chain has TRBV15 and TRBJ2-7; 9 bases line up with TRBD2. CDR1 and CDR2 (germline): LNHNV, YYDKDF (reference sequence). V lost 3 bases, J lost 10 bases, and 16 bases stayed unmatched. The CDR3 runs 16 residues. The CDR3 here is CATSRARGRGREEQYF. For the CDR3, the DNA is TGTGCCACCAGCAGGGCTCGCGGGAGGGGCAGGGAAGAACAGTACTTC. The complete variable domain, with remaining parts taken from reference TRBV15 and TRBJ2-7, reads DAMVIQNPRYQVTQFGKPVTLSCSQTLNHNVMYWYQQKSSQAPKLLFHYYDKDFNNEADTPDNFQSRRPNTSFCFLDIRSPGLGDTAMYLCATSRARGRGREEQYFGPGTRLTVT.

The V gene is TRBV7-2, the J gene TRBJ2-1; TRBD1 aligns across 11 bases. The CDR3 has 15 residues. Unmatched junction bases numbered 12, after V lost 5 bases and J lost 12 bases. In germline, CDR1 is SGHTA, CDR2 FQGNSA. Here the CDR3 DNA reads TGTGCCAGCAGCACCGGACAGGGGGCAGTAATTCGGCAGTTCTTC. This sequence encodes CASSTGQGAVIRQFF.

The chain has TRBV5-1 and TRBJ2-1; TRBD1 matches 9 bases. CDR3 size: 14 residues. V gave up 5 bases and J gave up 7 bases; unmatched junction bases: 7. Germline loops: CDR1 SGHRS, CDR2 YFSETQ. The CDR3 DNA sequence: TGCGCCAGCAGGTCGACAGGGGGGCCTAATGAGCAGTTCTTC. Its protein is CASRSTGGPNEQFF.

The chain is built from TRBV6-5 and TRBJ1-2; the D gene is possibly TRBD1 (6 bases). Germline values: CDR1 MNHEY, CDR2 SVGAGI. The CDR3 sequence is 14 residues long. The germline V and J ends were trimmed by 5 bases and 0 bases, with 10 bases remaining between them. The CDR3 DNA reads as TGTGCCAGCAGTCTCGAGGGGGCTAACTATGGCTACACCTTC. As protein: CASSLEGANYGYTF.

This clone was seen once. The J gene is TRBJ1-2, the V gene TRBV30, with TRBD1 matching over 9 bases. J gave up 4 bases and V 8 bases, and 5 bases lay outside the gene matches. Per the germline V gene, CDR1 is GTSNPN and CDR2 is SVGIG (reference sequence). The CDR3 has 12 residues. The CDR3: CAAGQGIYGYTF. The CDR3 nucleotides are TGTGCCGCCGGACAGGGGATCTATGGCTACACCTTC.

The V call is TRBV3-1 (or the pseudogene TRBV3-2), the J call TRBJ2-2; 8 positions match TRBD1. Per the germline V gene, CDR1 is LGHDT and CDR2 is YNNKEL (reference sequence). V trimming: 5 bases; J trimming: 7 bases; junction bases outside the gene matches: 3. The CDR3 sequence is 13 residues long. In nucleotides, the CDR3 is TGTGCCAGCAGCATGACAGGGGACGGGGAGCTGTTTTTT. Amino acids: CASSMTGDGELFF.

The rearrangement uses TRBV7-2 and TRBJ1-6; perhaps TRBD1 as D (5 bases). Between the trimmed V and J ends, which lost 1 base and 13 bases, there was a span of 11 bases. Germline assignment: CDR1 SGHTA and CDR2 FQGNSA. CDR3 length: 13 amino acids. In DNA, the CDR3 is TGTGCCAGCAGCTTAGGGCAGGGTCGGCCCCTCCACTTT. It yields the protein CASSLGQGRPLHF. The whole variable domain, filled in from reference TRBV7-2 and TRBJ1-6, reads GAGVSQSPSNKVTEKGKDVELRCDPISGHTALYWYRQSLGQGLEFLIYFQGNSAPDKSGLPSDRFSAERTGGSVSTLTIQRTQQEDSAVYLCASSLGQGRPLHFGNGTRLTVT.

V gene TRBV28 combines with J gene TRBJ1-6; no clear D. Trimming stripped 7 bases from V and 1 base from J, with 11 bases between. CDR1 MDHEN and CDR2 SYDVKM come from the germline V gene. The CDR3 runs to 15 residues. In DNA form, the CDR3 reads TGTGCCAGCACCACACAAATATCCTATAATTCACCCCTCCACTTT. Translated: CASTTQISYNSPLHF.

The chain links TRBV5-1 to TRBJ2-2, with TRBD2 matching over 13 bases. The V and J ends lost 4 bases and 4 bases, in that order; junction bases with no gene match: 4. Germline CDR1 and CDR2: SGHRS and YFSETQ. The CDR3 totals 16 residues. CDR3 protein: CASSLRTSGSTGELFF. The CDR3 nucleotides are TGCGCCAGCAGCCTCAGGACTAGCGGGAGCACCGGGGAGCTGTTTTTT.